These 5 T cell receptor beta chains came from one sample sequenced in a study of technical replicates of blood from several donors. Data came from immunoSEQ multiplex PCR; TCRdb stores just in-frame clones and leaves some out. The data hold about 59,000 clones, with about 86% observed a single time. The sample taken for sequencing was PBMCs. The receptor set was obtained from a human donor in good health. Some clones in this sample may be carry-over from other donors' samples.

V usage is TRBV19 and J usage is TRBJ2-1; D uncertain. The V gene lost 0 bases and the J gene lost 6 bases, with 18 bases spanning the gap. The CDR3 spans 17 residues. CDR1 LNHDA and CDR2 SQIVND come from the germline V gene (reference sequence). In DNA form, the CDR3 reads TGTGCCAGTAGTATAGATCTATCCGTGCCGAGGATCAATGAGCAGTTCTTC. Translating gives CASSIDLSVPRINEQFF.

The chain is built from TRBV10-1 and TRBJ1-2; TRBD1 is a possible D gene (5 bases). The CDR3 has 15 residues. Trimming removed 10 bases at V and 7 bases at J, with 25 bases between. Germline V gives CDR1 WNHNN, CDR2 SYGVQD (reference sequence). This CDR3 is CAIRVACTGKSGYTF. In nucleotides, the CDR3 is TGCGCCATCAGGGTAGCTTGTACCGGGAAAAGTGGCTACACCTTC.

This chain links TRBV7-6 with TRBJ2-7; weak D call: TRBD2 (6 bases). This CDR3 spans 14 amino acids. The germline V gene has CDR1 SGHVS and CDR2 FNYEAQ. The V end lost 5 bases, the J end lost 0 bases, and 11 bases lay between the germline ends. For the CDR3, the DNA is TGTGCCAGCAGCGAGGGACTTTACTCCTACGAGCAGTACTTC. The encoded protein is CASSEGLYSYEQYF. Using reference TRBV7-6 and TRBJ2-7 for the parts outside the CDR3, the full variable domain is GAGVSQSPRYKVTKRGQDVALRCDPISGHVSLYWYRQALGQGPEFLTYFNYEAQQDKSGLPNDRFSAERPEGSISTLTIQRTEQRDSAMYRCASSEGLYSYEQYFGPGTRLTVT.

CDR3 sequence (DNA): TGTGCCAGCTCACCCCCAGCGGGTGGCTCCTACGAGCAGTACTTC. Translated, it gives CASSPPAGGSYEQYF. The chain carries TRBV18 and TRBJ2-7; D is perhaps TRBD2 (6 bases). The germline V gene has CDR1 KGHSH and CDR2 LQKENI. This CDR3 is built from 15 residues. V dropped 3 bases and J dropped 0 bases, with 12 bases sitting between them.

The chain uses TRBV4-3 and TRBJ2-2, with D tentatively TRBD1 (5 bases). The CDR3 runs 14 residues. Trimming cost V 4 bases and J 6 bases, with 12 bases left between them. Germline V gene data show CDR1 as LGHNA and CDR2 as YSLEER. CDR3 coding DNA: TGCGCCAGCAGCCGTATTTCAGGGTCCGGGGAGCTGTTTTTT. Protein sequence: CASSRISGSGELFF.